This passage covers 29 T cell receptor beta chains from one sample sequenced in a study of response to subunit inactivated influenza vaccine. MiXCR was run by TCRdb on the RT-PCR reads, yielding one entry per CDR3 protein. The sample records more than 600,000 distinct CDR3 sequences, approximately 17% being singletons. Sequences were derived from PBMCs from blood, sampled more than 4 days after vaccination. These TCRs come from a man aged 50-60 years who received an inactivated influenza vaccine.

At least ten counts were recorded for this clonotype. V and J are TRBV6-1 and TRBJ1-1; possibly TRBD1 for D (6 bases). The length of the CDR3 is 13 residues. Germline-derived CDR1 and CDR2 are MNHNS and SASEGT. Trimming left V 6 bases short and J 2 bases short, with 10 bases between. The CDR3 DNA sequence: TGTGCCAGCAGGCCAGGGGCCAACACTGAAGCTTTCTTT. This codes for CASRPGANTEAFF.

CDR3 nucleotide sequence: TGTGCCAGCAGTTTCCCTATCTCACGGGGAGGGGGGCTGTTAGCCAAAAACATTCAGTACTTC. Its translation is CASSFPISRGGGLLAKNIQYF. V usage is TRBV28 and J usage is TRBJ2-4; D is possibly TRBD2 (7 bases). CDR1 MDHEN and CDR2 SYDVKM come from the germline V gene. V was pared by 3 bases and J by 0 bases, with 27 bases between. The CDR3 is 21 residues long.

This clonotype was picked up many times. The gene calls are TRBV25-1 and TRBJ2-7; the match to TRBD2 covers 8 bases. The CDR3 runs 16 residues. Germline CDR1 reads MGHDK; CDR2 reads SYGVNS. Losses at the gene ends were 5 bases for V and 5 bases for J; bases not matched to a gene: 14. The CDR3 reads CASSLTLSGMAHEQYF. In DNA, the CDR3 is TGTGCCAGCAGTCTTACCCTTAGCGGGATGGCCCACGAGCAGTACTTC.

The table lists this clonotype with a few counts. The junction departs from the called germline gene at one end, perhaps through a read error. The rearrangement links TRBV24-1 to TRBJ2-4; no clear D. Germline CDR1 is KGHDR and CDR2 is SFDVKD. CDR3 length: 11 residues. The DNA of the CDR3 is TGTGCCACCAGTGTACGGTCCGAAGGGAATTTC. Its protein product is CATSVRSEGNF.

This sequence joins TRBV2 and TRBJ2-7, with D possibly being TRBD1 (5 bases). V was pared by 4 bases and J by 7 bases, with 17 bases between. The germline CDR1 and CDR2 sequences are SNHLY and FYNNEI. There are 14 residues in the CDR3. The chain's CDR3 is CASSGRRGPGEQYF. The CDR3 DNA reads as TGTGCCAGCAGTGGTCGTAGGGGCCCAGGGGAGCAGTACTTC.

This clonotype has a handful of counts. The chain joins TRBV5-1 to TRBJ2-5, with 9 nucleotides matching TRBD1. V lost 0 bases, J lost 0 bases, and 3 bases stayed unmatched. This CDR3 spans 16 amino acids. Germline-derived CDR1 and CDR2 are SGHRS and YFSETQ. CDR3 nucleotides: TGCGCCAGCAGCTTGGGAGGACAGGGGTACCAAGAGACCCAGTACTTC. Translating gives CASSLGGQGYQETQYF.

Only a few counts were recorded for this clonotype. This sequence joins TRBV29-1 and TRBJ2-7; D possibly corresponds to TRBD1 (6 bases). This CDR3 has 14 amino acids. Deletions cut 6 bases from V and 0 bases from J, with 15 bases between. The germline CDR1 and CDR2 sequences are SQVTM and ANQGSEA. The CDR3 nucleotides read TGCAGCGTCATACTCGGACAGACCTCCTACGAGCAGTACTTC. Amino acid sequence: CSVILGQTSYEQYF.

This chain links TRBV7-8 with TRBJ1-1; 8 bases are shared with TRBD1. Germline lookup yields CDR1 SGHVS and CDR2 FQNEAQ. The V gene end was trimmed by 4 bases and the J gene end by 4 bases; junction bases not matched to a gene: 8. This CDR3 has 15 residues. CDR3 region: CASSSRRDRFTEAFF. CDR3 nucleotides: TGTGCCAGCAGCTCCCGCCGGGACAGGTTCACTGAAGCTTTCTTT. The full variable domain, with the rest looked up from reference TRBV7-8 and TRBJ1-1, is GAGVSQSPRYKVAKRGQDVALRCDPISGHVSLFWYQQALGQGPEFLTYFQNEAQLDKSGLPSDRFFAERPEGSVSTLKIQRTQQEDSAVYLCASSSRRDRFTEAFFGQGTRLTVV.

The gene calls are TRBV5-1 and TRBJ2-7; 15 bases fit TRBD2. The CDR3 covers 15 residues. Trimming at V came to 0 bases and at J to 7 bases, leaving 2 bases not matched to a gene. The germline gives CDR1 SGHRS, CDR2 YFSETQ. The CDR3 bases are TGCGCCAGCAGCTTGGATGGGACTAGCGGGGGGGAGCAGTACTTC. Translating gives CASSLDGTSGGEQYF.

V usage is TRBV6-2 or TRBV6-3 and J usage is TRBJ2-7; possibly TRBD1 or TRBD2 for D (6 bases each). This CDR3 comprises 14 residues. V gave up 6 bases and J gave up 4 bases, with 16 bases separating them. The germline CDR1 and CDR2 sequences are MNHEY and SVGEGT. For the CDR3, the DNA is TGTGCCAGCAGGCCTACGGGGGCACAATACGAGCAGTACTTC. This codes for CASRPTGAQYEQYF.

The chain is built from TRBV12-3 or TRBV12-4 and TRBJ1-2; D not resolved. This CDR3 has 16 amino acids. V lost 3 bases to trimming and J lost 0 bases, with 14 bases between them. DNA for the CDR3: TGTGCCAGCAGTTTCTCAGGTATCCGAGCTAACTATGGCTACACCTTC. It translates to CASSFSGIRANYGYTF.

This clonotype was seen only a few times. J is TRBJ2-5 and V is TRBV20-1; 7 bases line up with TRBD1. Germline CDR1 is DFQATT and CDR2 is SNEGSKA (reference sequence). V dropped 0 bases and J dropped 5; count of bases not matched to a gene: 9. This CDR3 has 15 residues. The CDR3 DNA reads as TGCAGTGCTAGAGATCCCAGGACAGGAGAGGAGACCCAGTACTTC. Translation: CSARDPRTGEETQYF.

This clonotype appeared many times. The chain couples TRBV5-1 to TRBJ1-1; a weak D match, TRBD1 (6 bases). The CDR3 runs to 13 residues. V lost 2 bases, J lost 4 bases, and 9 bases lay in between. From germline, CDR1 is SGHRS and CDR2 YFSETQ. The CDR3, as DNA: TGCGCCAGCAGCTTAGCAGGGGCCACTGAAGCTTTCTTT. Residues: CASSLAGATEAFF.

V gene TRBV7-2 combines with J gene TRBJ1-1; tentative D call: TRBD1 (5 bases). Germline assignment: CDR1 SGHTA and CDR2 FQGNSA. The CDR3 extends over 16 amino acids. Trimming stripped 1 base from V and 0 bases from J, with 12 bases between. The DNA for the CDR3 is TGTGCCAGCAGCTTAGAGGCAGGGCTATTGAACACTGAAGCTTTCTTT. It yields the protein CASSLEAGLLNTEAFF.

This clonotype has only a few counts. The chain couples TRBV18 to TRBJ2-3; no definite D call. This CDR3 has 13 amino acids. Germline loops: CDR1 KGHSH, CDR2 LQKENI. The ends were cut back, 3 bases at V and 6 bases at J, with 10 bases in the middle. CDR3 DNA sequence: TGTGCCAGCTCACCGCAATCTTCGGATACGCAGTATTTT. Amino acids: CASSPQSSDTQYF.

V is TRBV6-5 and J is TRBJ1-6, with 9 bases that match TRBD1. The CDR3 is 17 residues long. J was trimmed by 8 bases and V by 0 bases; bases with no gene match: 8. Germline V gene sequence: CDR1 MNHEY, CDR2 SVGAGI. The CDR3 nucleotides read TGTGCCAGCAGTTACTCAAACAGGGGGCGCTGGGATTCACCCCTCCACTTT. As protein: CASSYSNRGRWDSPLHF.

This clonotype turned up a few times. V and J are TRBV11-2 and TRBJ2-1, with D possibly matching TRBD1 (6 bases). CDR1 SGHAT and CDR2 FQNNGV come from the germline V gene. The CDR3 covers 14 residues. V was trimmed by 0 bases and J by 10 bases, leaving 13 bases between them. The CDR3 protein is CASSLDRTVREQFF. In nucleotides, the CDR3 is TGTGCCAGCAGCTTAGACCGGACAGTCCGCGAGCAGTTCTTC.

A few counts support this clonotype. The chain links TRBV25-1 to TRBJ1-1, with 7 bases lining up with TRBD1. CDR3 length: 13 amino acids. V was pared by 6 bases and J by 4 bases, with 5 bases of the junction left unmatched. Germline CDR1 MGHDK, CDR2 SYGVNS. The CDR3 DNA reads TGTGCCAGCAGAGCGTCAGGGGGCACTGAAGCTTTCTTT. Translated: CASRASGGTEAFF. The entire variable domain, with the rest obtained from reference TRBV25-1 and TRBJ1-1, is as follows: EADIYQTPRYLVIGTGKKITLECSQTMGHDKMYWYQQDPGMELHLIHYSYGVNSTEKGDLSSESTVSRIRTEHFPLTLESARPSHTSQYLCASRASGGTEAFFGQGTRLTVV.

This clonotype was detected ten times or more. This rearrangement joins TRBV6-5 to TRBJ2-1; TRBD1 matches at 9 bases. The germline gives CDR1 MNHEY, CDR2 SVGAGI. The CDR3 is 14 amino acids. Trimming cost V 2 bases and J 8 bases; bases outside gene matches: 4. The CDR3, as DNA: TGTGCCAGCAGTTACAACAGGGGGCTGGATGAGCAGTTCTTC. Translation gives CASSYNRGLDEQFF.

At least ten counts were recorded for this clonotype. This rearrangement joins TRBV20-1 to TRBJ2-7; TRBD2 aligns across 12 bases. The germline V gene has CDR1 DFQATT and CDR2 SNEGSKA (reference sequence). V shed 2 bases and J 3 bases; nucleotides not matched to a gene: 14. The CDR3 is 18 residues long. The CDR3 sequence is CSARPGRLAGGLSYEQYF. In DNA, the CDR3 is TGCAGTGCTAGACCAGGACGCCTAGCGGGGGGGTTGAGCTACGAGCAGTACTTC.

This chain connects TRBV20-1 to TRBJ2-7; 8 bases line up with TRBD2. The CDR3 has 12 amino acids. Germline CDR1 and CDR2: DFQATT and SNEGSKA (reference sequence). The V segment lost 6 bases and the J segment 3 bases; nucleotides outside the gene matches: 4. This CDR3 is CSAGLASYEQYF. Here the CDR3 DNA reads TGCAGTGCAGGACTAGCCAGCTACGAGCAGTACTTC.

This clonotype has a handful of counts. The chain recombines TRBV20-1 with TRBJ2-1, with D tentatively TRBD2 (5 bases). Germline lookup yields CDR1 DFQATT and CDR2 SNEGSKA (reference sequence). The length of the CDR3 is 15 residues. V gave up 4 bases and J gave up 0 bases, with 13 bases separating them. In nucleotides, the CDR3 is TGCAGTGCTACCCCTACTAGTGGCTCCTACAATGAGCAGTTCTTC. Translation: CSATPTSGSYNEQFF.

This clonotype was seen more than once but under ten times. The rearrangement links TRBV11-2 to TRBJ2-1, with 8 bases lining up with TRBD1. The CDR3 loop spans 13 amino acids. Unmatched junction bases numbered 2, after V lost 1 base and J lost 9 bases. The germline CDR1 and CDR2 sequences are SGHAT and FQNNGV. The CDR3 nucleotides read TGTGCCAGCAGCTTAGGAGGGACAGGTGAGCAGTTCTTC. Translated: CASSLGGTGEQFF.

This clonotype was recorded many times. The chain employs TRBV7-9 and TRBJ2-7; a weak D match, TRBD1 (6 bases). The germline V and J ends were trimmed by 4 bases and 0 bases, with 16 bases remaining between them. This CDR3 spans 16 amino acids. Per germline, CDR1 SEHNR and CDR2 FQNEAQ (reference sequence). CDR3 in amino acids: CASSSLRDTSSYEQYF. The CDR3 region has the DNA TGTGCCAGCAGCTCCCTCCGGGACACTAGCTCCTACGAGCAGTACTTC.

This clonotype was counted a few times. This chain links TRBV3-1 with TRBJ2-2; no clear D. This CDR3 is built from 14 residues. V lost 5 bases, J lost 3 bases, and 10 bases lay in between. CDR1 is LGHDT, CDR2 YNNKEL, per germline (reference sequence). CDR3: CASSKMTDTGELFF. The DNA for the CDR3 is TGTGCCAGCAGCAAAATGACCGACACCGGGGAGCTGTTTTTT.

This clonotype has just a few counts. This chain joins TRBV25-1 and TRBJ2-3, with D possibly matching TRBD1 (5 bases). CDR1 is MGHDK and CDR2 is SYGVNS in the germline V gene. CDR3 length: 15 residues. The germline V and J ends were trimmed by 4 bases and 0 bases, with 11 bases remaining between them. The CDR3 reads CASSAPGLSTDTQYF. Here the CDR3 DNA reads TGTGCCAGCAGTGCACCAGGGCTAAGCACAGATACGCAGTATTTT.

There are many counts of this clonotype. Sequence at one end of the junction differs from germline and may be a read error. This chain uses TRBV4-3 with TRBJ2-7; 10 bases map to TRBD1. Germline V gene sequence: CDR1 LGHNA, CDR2 YSLEER. The CDR3 has 13 residues. CDR3 amino acids: CASSRDRGYEQYF. CDR3 sequence (DNA): TGTGCCAGCAGCCGGGACAGGGGCTACGAGCAGTACTTC.

A few counts support this clonotype. The chain employs TRBV15 and TRBJ2-1; D assignment may be TRBD1 or TRBD2 (6 bases each). Trimming took off 5 bases at V and 4 bases at J, with 15 bases between the two ends. The CDR3 spans 15 residues. CDR1 is LNHNV and CDR2 is YYDKDF in the germline V gene (reference sequence). CDR3: CATSEGGVAYNEQFF. In DNA form, the CDR3 reads TGTGCCACCAGCGAGGGGGGAGTCGCTTACAATGAGCAGTTCTTC. Drawing the rest from reference TRBV15 and TRBJ2-1, the complete variable domain is DAMVIQNPRYQVTQFGKPVTLSCSQTLNHNVMYWYQQKSSQAPKLLFHYYDKDFNNEADTPDNFQSRRPNTSFCFLDIRSPGLGDTAMYLCATSEGGVAYNEQFFGPGTRLTVL.

This rearrangement joins TRBV3-1 to TRBJ1-4; D possibly corresponds to TRBD1 (6 bases). The CDR3 has 14 residues. V gave up 7 bases and J gave up 7 bases, with 16 bases separating them. CDR1 is LGHDT, CDR2 YNNKEL, per germline (reference sequence). CDR3 nucleotide sequence: TGTGCCAGCAACGGGGGGGCGATTGGTGAAAAACTGTTTTTT. Amino acids: CASNGGAIGEKLFF.